The sequence of this T cell receptor beta chain was determined in a study of Graves' ophthalmopathy and Graves' hyperthyroidism. Overall study findings and caveats: This model predicted ophthalmopathy progression (sensitivity 65% to 71%, specificity around 72%). Most thyroid-expanded clonotypes exceeding 0.001 frequency were also found in blood.

In germline, CDR1 is SQVTM, CDR2 ANQGSEA. The length of the CDR3 is 12 residues. The ends lost 4 bases at V and 5 bases at J; junction bases unmatched: 1. Moderately to severely active ophthalmopathy under 3 months, CAS at least 3, NOSPECS at least 4. PBMCs were obtained from about 9.4 ml of fresh peripheral blood. This clonotype showed up just a few times. Its antigen is not known. Amplified material comprised TCR beta CDR3 regions derived from RNA transcripts. First-round RT-PCR relied on HTBI primers, and a second-round multiplex PCR came next. Each CDR3 protein is one row after TCRdb ran MiXCR on the multiplex PCR reads. The table shows some 250,000 distinct CDR3 sequences, with 40% to 50% occurring only once.

The V gene is TRBV29-1, the J gene TRBJ2-5, with TRBD1 matching 10 bases. This receptor was obtained from an adult man with Graves' ophthalmopathy. Sequenced input: peripheral blood. The CDR3 reads CSVADRGETQYF. CDR3 nucleotide sequence: TGCAGCGTTGCGGACAGGGGGGAGACCCAGTACTTC.